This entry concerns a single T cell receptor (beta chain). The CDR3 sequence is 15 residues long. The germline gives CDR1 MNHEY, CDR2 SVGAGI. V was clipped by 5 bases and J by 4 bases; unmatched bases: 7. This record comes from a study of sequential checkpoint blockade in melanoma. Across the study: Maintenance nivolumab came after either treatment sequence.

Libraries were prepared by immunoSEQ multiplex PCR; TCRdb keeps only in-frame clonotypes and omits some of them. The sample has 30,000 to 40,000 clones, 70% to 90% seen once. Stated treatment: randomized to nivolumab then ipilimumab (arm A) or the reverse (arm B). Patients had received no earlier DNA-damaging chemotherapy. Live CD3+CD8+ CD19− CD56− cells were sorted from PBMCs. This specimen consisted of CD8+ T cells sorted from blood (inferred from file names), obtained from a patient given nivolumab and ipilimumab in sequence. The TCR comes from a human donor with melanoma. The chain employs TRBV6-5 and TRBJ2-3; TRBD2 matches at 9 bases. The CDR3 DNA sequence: TGTGCCAGCAGTCTGACTAGCGGAACTTCAGATACGCAGTATTTT. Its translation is CASSLTSGTSDTQYF.